The 28 T cell receptor beta chains below all came from one sample that was sequenced in a study of Ad26.COV2.S vaccination and SARS-CoV-2 variants. Profiling relied on immunoSEQ multiplex PCR, and the TCRdb table lists in-frame clones only, not all of them. The data contain 200,000 to 250,000 clones, roughly 90% of them singletons. Regarding treatment: 15 to 20 received Ad26.COV2.S at low or high dose, single or two shots; 5 received placebo; per-sample allocation not given. Samples were taken on day 63 after the first vaccine or placebo injection. This specimen consisted of peripheral blood, obtained in a trial of Ad26.COV2.S vaccine versus placebo. The receptor source for this set is a person aged 18-65 years who received the Ad26.COV2.S COVID-19 vaccine or a placebo.

This clone came up once. J is TRBJ1-1 and V is TRBV28, with TRBD1 matching 7 bases. J lost 0 bases, V lost 7 bases, and 5 bases had no gene match. Germline V lookup: CDR1 MDHEN, CDR2 SYDVKM. The CDR3 covers 14 residues. CDR3 amino acids: CASKQGFMNTEAFF. The CDR3 DNA follows: TGTGCCAGCAAACAGGGGTTCATGAACACTGAAGCTTTCTTT.

J is TRBJ2-4 and V is TRBV18; the match to TRBD1 covers 9 bases. The CDR3 is 19 amino acids. Trimming removed 5 bases from V and 0 bases from J; junction bases left unmatched: 14. Germline V gene data show CDR1 as KGHSH and CDR2 as LQKENI. The CDR3 protein is CASSSYQTGTGIAKNIQYF. The CDR3 nucleotides are TGTGCCAGCTCATCCTACCAAACCGGGACAGGGATAGCCAAAAACATTCAGTACTTC.

The rearrangement joins TRBV7-9 to TRBJ2-5, with TRBD1 matching 9 bases. CDR1 and CDR2 (germline): SEHNR, FQNEAQ (reference sequence). Unmatched junction bases numbered 5, after V lost 1 base and J lost 5 bases. The CDR3 spans 15 residues. The CDR3 here is CASSLEGQGGETQYF. CDR3 nucleotides: TGTGCCAGCAGCTTAGAGGGACAGGGCGGGGAGACCCAGTACTTC.

The J gene is TRBJ2-7, the V gene TRBV27; TRBD1 aligns across 10 bases. This CDR3 has 15 amino acids. Germline values: CDR1 MNHEY, CDR2 SMNVEV (reference sequence). V was clipped by 4 bases and J by 5 bases; unmatched bases: 8. Written as DNA, the CDR3 is TGTGCCAGCAGTTCCCTCTCGACAGGGGGCGACGAGCAGTACTTC. Its protein is CASSSLSTGGDEQYF.

The rearrangement joins TRBV28 to TRBJ2-3; D is undetermined. Germline CDR1 reads MDHEN; CDR2 reads SYDVKM. This CDR3 spans 15 amino acids. Trimming removed 6 bases at V and 4 bases at J, with 17 bases between. The CDR3 DNA is TGTGCCAGCAGCTCCATAGCCCGCGACTCAGATACGCAGTATTTT. This translates into CASSSIARDSDTQYF. Using reference TRBV28 and TRBJ2-3 for the parts outside the CDR3, the full variable domain is DVKVTQSSRYLVKRTGEKVFLECVQDMDHENMFWYRQDPGLGLRLIYFSYDVKMKEKGDIPEGYSVSREKKERFSLILESASTNQTSMYLCASSSIARDSDTQYFGPGTRLTVL.

The chain joins TRBV7-2 to TRBJ2-2, with D possibly being TRBD2 (6 bases). The germline V gene encodes CDR1 SGHTA and CDR2 FQGNSA. The CDR3 contains 15 residues. Trimming stripped 5 bases from V and 3 bases from J, with 13 bases between. The CDR3: CASSQSGLYTGELFF. The CDR3 DNA is TGTGCCAGCAGCCAAAGCGGGTTGTACACCGGGGAGCTGTTTTTT.

This chain joins TRBV28 and TRBJ1-6; perhaps TRBD1 as D (5 bases). The CDR3 totals 13 residues. The germline V gene has CDR1 MDHEN and CDR2 SYDVKM. CDR3 residues: CGTRTAHNSPLHF. The DNA for the CDR3 is TGTGGGACACGGACCGCCCATAATTCACCCCTCCACTTT.

The rearrangement joins TRBV10-1 to TRBJ2-2; possibly TRBD2 for D (7 bases). Germline CDR1 is WNHNN and CDR2 is SYGVQD (reference sequence). V dropped 5 bases and J dropped 0 bases, with 16 bases sitting between them. The CDR3 covers 17 residues. The CDR3 sequence is CASSRDKGLANTGELFF. For the CDR3, the DNA is TGCGCCAGCAGTCGGGACAAAGGACTAGCGAACACCGGGGAGCTGTTTTTT.

The J gene is TRBJ2-1, the V gene TRBV11-2; TRBD2 agrees at 8 bases. J lost 1 base, V lost 5 bases, and 10 bases had no gene match. Germline V gives CDR1 SGHAT, CDR2 FQNNGV. The CDR3 runs 17 residues. This CDR3 is CASSRRGGTDSYNEQFF. CDR3 bases: TGTGCCAGCAGCCGCCGGGGGGGTACCGATTCCTACAATGAGCAGTTCTTC.

The chain links TRBV9 to TRBJ1-5, with D possibly matching TRBD1 (6 bases). Between the trimmed V and J ends, which lost 3 bases and 4 bases, there was a span of 11 bases. Germline-derived CDR1 and CDR2 are SGDLS and YYNGEE. This CDR3 has 14 amino acids. DNA of the CDR3: TGTGCCAGCAGCGCAACAGGGTGGAATCAGCCCCAGCATTTT. This sequence encodes CASSATGWNQPQHF.

The chain uses TRBV15 and TRBJ2-5; maybe TRBD1 (6 bases). This CDR3 contains 15 residues. Germline loops: CDR1 LNHNV, CDR2 YYDKDF (reference sequence). The germline V and J ends were trimmed by 0 bases and 4 bases, with 12 bases remaining between them. The CDR3 bases are TGTGCCACCAGCAGAGATAGAGGGGGTATAGAGACCCAGTACTTC. It codes for CATSRDRGGIETQYF. The complete variable domain, with remaining parts taken from reference TRBV15 and TRBJ2-5, reads DAMVIQNPRYQVTQFGKPVTLSCSQTLNHNVMYWYQQKSSQAPKLLFHYYDKDFNNEADTPDNFQSRRPNTSFCFLDIRSPGLGDTAMYLCATSRDRGGIETQYFGPGTRLLVL.

The V and J genes are TRBV4-3 and TRBJ2-6, with 7 bases that match TRBD1. Trimming removed 0 bases from V and 0 bases from J; junction bases left unmatched: 2. This CDR3 has 17 residues. The V gene's germline CDR1 is LGHNA and CDR2 YSLEER. The CDR3 is CASSQEGGSSGANVLTF. Here the CDR3 DNA reads TGCGCCAGCAGCCAAGAAGGGGGCAGCTCTGGGGCCAACGTCCTGACTTTC.

The V and J genes are TRBV11-2 and TRBJ1-1; D gene uncertain. Germline V CDR1 and CDR2: SGHAT, FQNNGV. The CDR3 is made up of 13 amino acids. V lost 4 bases and J 0 bases, leaving 6 bases between the germline ends. CDR3 in amino acids: CASSSTVNTEAFF. The CDR3 region has the DNA TGTGCCAGCAGCTCCACAGTGAACACTGAAGCTTTCTTT.

To note about this clone: An end of the junction differs from the germline gene, which may be a read error. V usage is TRBV19 and J usage is TRBJ2-2; no reliable D call. This CDR3 has 16 amino acids. Germline-derived CDR1 and CDR2 are LNHDA and SQIVND (reference sequence). The CDR3 here is CAISRRVFSGTGELFF. The CDR3 coding sequence is TGTGCCATTAGTAGGAGAGTATTCTCGGGTACCGGGGAGCTGTTTTTT.

The rearrangement links TRBV29-1 to TRBJ1-3, with 12 bases lining up with TRBD1. CDR1 is SQVTM, CDR2 ANQGSEA, per germline. The trim removed 5 bases at V and 3 bases at J, leaving 5 bases unmatched. This CDR3 is 15 amino acids long. The CDR3 nucleotides are TGCAGCGTTCGCGGGACAGGGGGCTTTGGAAACACCATATATTTT. Protein product: CSVRGTGGFGNTIYF.

The chain recombines TRBV11-1 with TRBJ1-4; no reliable D call. Trimming stripped 1 base from V and 0 bases from J, with 9 bases between. The CDR3 runs to 16 residues. CDR1 SGHAT and CDR2 FQDESV come from the germline V gene (reference sequence). The CDR3 region has the DNA TGTGCCAGCAGCTTAGAGCGGCCTGCAACTAATGAAAAACTGTTTTTT. It is translated as CASSLERPATNEKLFF. The full variable domain, with the rest looked up from reference TRBV11-1 and TRBJ1-4, is EAEVAQSPRYKITEKSQAVAFWCDPISGHATLYWYRQILGQGPELLVQFQDESVVDDSQLPKDRFSAERLKGVDSTLKIQPAELGDSAMYLCASSLERPATNEKLFFGSGTQLSVL.

The genes are TRBV28 and TRBJ2-5, with D perhaps TRBD1 or TRBD2 (6 bases each). The CDR3 runs to 14 residues. Trimming pared 5 bases from V and 5 bases from J, leaving 15 bases between. The germline V gene encodes CDR1 MDHEN and CDR2 SYDVKM. CDR3 loop: CASSPKGGRETQYF. CDR3 coding DNA: TGTGCCAGCAGTCCCAAGGGGGGCCGGGAGACCCAGTACTTC.

This clone was recorded once. The chain recombines TRBV2 with TRBJ2-2; D possibly corresponds to TRBD1 (6 bases). This CDR3 has 12 amino acids. In germline, CDR1 is SNHLY, CDR2 FYNNEI. V dropped 7 bases and J dropped 5 bases, with 8 bases sitting between them. The CDR3 region is CASNRATGELFF. The CDR3, as DNA: TGTGCCAGCAACAGGGCGACCGGGGAGCTGTTTTTT. The complete variable domain, with remaining parts taken from reference TRBV2 and TRBJ2-2, reads EPEVTQTPSHQVTQMGQEVILRCVPISNHLYFYWYRQILGQKVEFLVSFYNNEISEKSEIFDDQFSVERPDGSNFTLKIRSTKLEDSAMYFCASNRATGELFFGEGSRLTVL.

The chain uses TRBV7-8 and TRBJ2-7; D gene unclear. The CDR3 length is 12 residues. Germline V CDR1 and CDR2: SGHVS, FQNEAQ. V shed 5 bases and J shed 3 bases, with 8 bases lying between them. This CDR3 is CASSLDVYEQYF. The CDR3, as DNA: TGTGCCAGCAGCCTCGATGTCTACGAGCAGTACTTC.

The V and J genes are TRBV6-1 and TRBJ2-3, with D maybe TRBD2 (6 bases). Trimming took off 1 base at V and 6 bases at J, with 11 bases between the two ends. From germline, CDR1 is MNHNS and CDR2 SASEGT. The CDR3 has 14 residues. DNA of the CDR3: TGTGCCAGCAGTGAAGGAGGAGGGTGGGATACGCAGTATTTT. Translated, it gives CASSEGGGWDTQYF.

This clone occurred once. J is TRBJ2-7 and V is TRBV6-5; the match to TRBD1 covers 7 bases. The CDR3 extends over 14 amino acids. J was trimmed by 7 bases and V by 7 bases; bases with no gene match: 13. Germline V gene data show CDR1 as MNHEY and CDR2 as SVGAGI. CDR3 region: CASKSDRLRGEQYF. CDR3 bases: TGTGCCAGCAAATCGGACAGGTTGAGGGGAGAGCAGTACTTC.

The rearrangement joins TRBV6-6 to TRBJ2-7; D possibly uses TRBD1 or TRBD2 (5 bases each). Per the germline V gene, CDR1 is MNHNY and CDR2 is SVGAGI (reference sequence). Between the trimmed V and J ends, which lost 5 bases and 7 bases, there was a span of 21 bases. This CDR3 has 15 residues. The CDR3 here is CASSPTGPFLGEQYF. The CDR3 DNA follows: TGTGCCAGCAGTCCGACGGGACCTTTCCTAGGGGAGCAGTACTTC.

Here the CDR3 reads CASSHYRRGTGELFF. The CDR3, as DNA: TGTGCCAGCAGCCATTACAGACGGGGCACCGGGGAGCTGTTTTTT. V gene TRBV16 combines with J gene TRBJ2-2; the D gene is possibly TRBD2 (5 bases). This CDR3 has 15 residues. The ends were cut back, 3 bases at V and 4 bases at J, with 12 bases in the middle. Germline V gives CDR1 KGHSY, CDR2 FQNENV.

V usage is TRBV27 and J usage is TRBJ2-1; D not resolved. Per the germline V gene, CDR1 is MNHEY and CDR2 is SMNVEV (reference sequence). V was shortened by 6 bases and J by 3 bases, with 12 bases between the two germline ends. This CDR3 comprises 14 residues. This chain's CDR3 is CASSPDGVYNEQFF. CDR3 DNA: TGTGCCAGCAGCCCGGATGGGGTCTACAATGAGCAGTTCTTC.

V is TRBV11-2 and J is TRBJ2-1; 9 bases fit TRBD2. The germline gives CDR1 SGHAT, CDR2 FQNNGV. Losses at the gene ends were 5 bases for V and 4 bases for J; bases not matched to a gene: 3. The CDR3 loop spans 14 amino acids. The CDR3 spells CASSRGLAYNEQFF. CDR3 DNA: TGTGCCAGCAGCCGCGGACTAGCGTACAATGAGCAGTTCTTC.

This rearrangement joins TRBV5-1 to TRBJ1-1, with 8 bases that match TRBD1. The CDR3 is 13 amino acids. The ends lost 3 bases at V and 4 bases at J; junction bases unmatched: 2. The V gene's germline CDR1 is SGHRS and CDR2 YFSETQ. CDR3 loop: CASSYTGGTEAFF. CDR3 bases: TGCGCCAGCAGCTACACAGGGGGCACTGAAGCTTTCTTT.

This clone was seen a few times. The rearrangement uses TRBV11-3 and TRBJ2-1; the D gene is possibly TRBD1 (5 bases). V was trimmed by 2 bases and J by 1 base, leaving 6 bases between them. From germline, CDR1 is SGHNT and CDR2 YENEEA. This CDR3 comprises 14 residues. The CDR3 region has the DNA TGTGCCAGCAGCTTATACAGGTCCTACAATGAGCAGTTCTTC. It encodes CASSLYRSYNEQFF.

V usage is TRBV19 and J usage is TRBJ2-7, with 7 bases lining up with TRBD1. Germline V gene lookup returns CDR1 LNHDA and CDR2 SQIVND (reference sequence). There are 12 residues in the CDR3. J was trimmed by 2 bases and V by 10 bases; bases with no gene match: 5. In nucleotides, the CDR3 is TGTGCCATCCCGGACAGGACCTACGAGCAGTACTTC. It codes for CAIPDRTYEQYF. The full variable domain, completed using reference TRBV19 and TRBJ2-7, is DGGITQSPKYLFRKEGQNVTLSCEQNLNHDAMYWYRQDPGQGLRLIYYSQIVNDFQKGDIAEGYSVSREKKESFPLTVTSAQKNPTAFYLCAIPDRTYEQYFGPGTRLTVT.